This is a list of T cell receptor beta chains from one sample in a study of blood T cell repertoires in COVID-19. Libraries were prepared by immunoSEQ multiplex PCR; TCRdb keeps only in-frame clonotypes and omits some of them. The data contain roughly 200,000 clones, under 90% of them singletons. Sequencing was performed on peripheral blood. These receptors were collected from a woman older than 75 with COVID-19, enrolled during active disease. Each CDR3 is given with its conserved first and last residue. The order of the fields is J gene, V gene, clone size, D gene, CDR3 DNA, CDR3 protein. A D gene is named only where the DNA matches it firmly. Some rows mark clone size as missing; the rest say once, few, many or name a class of expanded clone.

J: TRBJ2-3; V: TRBV7-2; size: .; D: TRBD2; DNA: TGTGCCAGCAGCTTCCTGGGGGGGACTAATCCCGATACGCAGTATTTT; CDR3: CASSFLGGTNPDTQYF
J: TRBJ1-1; V: TRBV6-5; size: .; D: .; DNA: TGTGCCAGCCTAAAAACGGTCACTGAAGCTTTCTTT; CDR3: CASLKTVTEAFF
J: TRBJ2-2; V: TRBV27; size: .; D: TRBD1; DNA: TGTGCCAGCAGTCCCGACAGGGTTAACACCGGGGAGCTGTTTTTT; CDR3: CASSPDRVNTGELFF
J: TRBJ2-5; V: TRBV5-4; size: .; D: TRBD2; DNA: TGTGCCAGCAGCTTGAGCGGGGCAGAGACCCAGTACTTC; CDR3: CASSLSGAETQYF
J: TRBJ1-1; V: TRBV12-3/TRBV12-4; size: .; D: TRBD1; DNA: TGTGCCAGCAGCCCCATCGGACAGGCCGAAGCTTTCTTT; CDR3: CASSPIGQAEAFF
J: TRBJ1-4; V: TRBV20-1; size: .; D: .; DNA: TGCAGTGCTTCTACTGAAAAACTGTTTTTT; CDR3: CSASTEKLFF
J: TRBJ2-5; V: TRBV2; size: .; D: TRBD2; DNA: TGTGCCAGCAGTGAAAATAGCGGGGGGGAAGAGACCCAGTACTTC; CDR3: CASSENSGGEETQYF
J: TRBJ1-1; V: TRBV10-2; size: .; D: .; DNA: TGCGCCAGCAACACTCAGCTATCAGGGACAAAGGCTTTCTTT; CDR3: CASNTQLSGTKAFF
J: TRBJ2-2; V: TRBV19; size: .; D: TRBD1; DNA: TGTGCCAGTAGTATCGGGGACAGGGTCACCGGGGAGCTGTTTTTT; CDR3: CASSIGDRVTGELFF
J: TRBJ1-3; V: TRBV10-3; size: .; D: .; DNA: TGTGCCACCAACACAGGGAACGGAAACACCATATATTTT; CDR3: CATNTGNGNTIYF
J: TRBJ2-5; V: TRBV18; size: .; D: .; DNA: TGTGCCAGCTCACCTAAAAACAAGGGGCAAGAGACCCAGTACTTC; CDR3: CASSPKNKGQETQYF
J: TRBJ2-1; V: TRBV18; size: .; D: .; DNA: TGTGCCAGCTCACCCCTACCTGGCGGGGATCCAAACAATGAGCAGTTCTTC; CDR3: CASSPLPGGDPNNEQFF
J: TRBJ2-1; V: TRBV27; size: .; D: TRBD2; DNA: TGTGCCAGCAGCAGACAAAATCGACTAGCACCCGAGCAGTTCTTC; CDR3: CASSRQNRLAPEQFF
J: TRBJ2-1; V: TRBV7-8; size: .; D: TRBD2; DNA: TGTGCCAGCCGACTAGCGGGAGGTCGTGAGCAGTTCTTC; CDR3: CASRLAGGREQFF
J: TRBJ1-1; V: TRBV3-1/TRBV3-2; size: .; D: .; DNA: TGTGCCAGCAGCTACGGAGTGGATCGAGCTTTCTTT; CDR3: CASSYGVDRAFF
J: TRBJ2-7; V: TRBV2; size: .; D: TRBD1; DNA: TGTGCCAGCAGTTTGTCCGGGACAGGGTACTTC; CDR3: CASSLSGTGYF
J: TRBJ2-5; V: TRBV5-1; size: .; D: .; DNA: TGCGCCAGCAGCTTATCACTCTTCGCAGAGACCCAGTACTTC; CDR3: CASSLSLFAETQYF
J: TRBJ2-7; V: TRBV3-1/TRBV3-2; size: .; D: TRBD1; DNA: TGTGCCAGCAGGCGGACAGGGGGGGAGCAGTACTTC; CDR3: CASRRTGGEQYF
J: TRBJ2-3; V: TRBV3-1/TRBV3-2; size: .; D: TRBD2; DNA: TGTGCCAGCAGCCAAATAGCGGGAGGTCCCACAGATACGCAGTATTTT; CDR3: CASSQIAGGPTDTQYF
J: TRBJ1-1; V: TRBV6-5; size: .; D: .; DNA: TGTGCCAGCAGTTACGGGGCCTTGAACACTGAAGCTTTCTTT; CDR3: CASSYGALNTEAFF
J: TRBJ1-2; V: TRBV19; size: .; D: TRBD1; DNA: TGTGCCGCCCAAAAGGACAGGGGGCTTGGCTACACCTTC; CDR3: CAAQKDRGLGYTF
J: TRBJ1-6; V: TRBV5-1; size: .; D: .; DNA: TGCGCCAGCAGCTGGGGGGAACTCAGCTCACCCCTCCACTTT; CDR3: CASSWGELSSPLHF
J: TRBJ1-1; V: TRBV7-9; size: once; D: TRBD1; DNA: TGTGCCAGCAGCTTAAGGAGGGGGCGCTCGAACACTGAAGCTTTCTTT; CDR3: CASSLRRGRSNTEAFF
J: TRBJ1-6; V: TRBV6-2/TRBV6-3; size: .; D: .; DNA: TGTGCCAGCAGCCCTACCCTTGGGGCTAGGAATTCACCCCTCCACTTT; CDR3: CASSPTLGARNSPLHF
J: TRBJ2-5; V: TRBV3-1/TRBV3-2; size: .; D: .; DNA: TGTGCCAGCACCCTAGGGGAGGCATTTTGGGAGACCCAGTACTTC; CDR3: CASTLGEAFWETQYF
J: TRBJ1-6; V: TRBV4-1; size: .; D: .; DNA: TGCGCCAGCAGTACGGGGAGCTCCTATAATTCACCCCTCCACTTT; CDR3: CASSTGSSYNSPLHF
J: TRBJ1-5; V: TRBV18; size: .; D: .; DNA: TGTGCCAGCTCAGTAGGTACAGAGCCCCAGCATTTT; CDR3: CASSVGTEPQHF
J: TRBJ2-7; V: TRBV12-3/TRBV12-4; size: .; D: .; DNA: TGTGCCAGCAGTTTCGGGACTTACGAGCAGTACTTC; CDR3: CASSFGTYEQYF
J: TRBJ2-6; V: TRBV7-2; size: few; D: TRBD1; DNA: TGTGCCAGCAGCTTAGTCCCGGGACAGGCTATCTCTGGGGCCAACGTCCTGACTTTC; CDR3: CASSLVPGQAISGANVLTF
J: TRBJ1-2; V: TRBV28; size: .; D: .; DNA: TGTGCCAGCAGTTTATTTAACAGAAGGGGATCTGGCTACACCTTC; CDR3: CASSLFNRRGSGYTF
J: TRBJ2-7; V: TRBV4-1; size: .; D: TRBD1; DNA: TGCGCCAGCAGCAGGATGGACAGGGGTGAATACGAGCAGTACTTC; CDR3: CASSRMDRGEYEQYF
J: TRBJ2-7; V: TRBV24-1; size: .; D: TRBD1; DNA: TGTGCCACCAGTGATCGCGGGACAGGTGGGGCCTACGAGCAGTACTTC; CDR3: CATSDRGTGGAYEQYF
J: TRBJ2-3; V: TRBV29-1; size: once; D: .; DNA: TGCAGCGTTGCCCTAGCCCAGGATACGCAGTATTTT; CDR3: CSVALAQDTQYF
J: TRBJ1-2; V: TRBV6-5; size: few; D: TRBD1; DNA: TGTGCCAGCAGAGCCGGGACAGGGTCTGGCTACACCTTC; CDR3: CASRAGTGSGYTF
J: TRBJ1-2; V: TRBV2; size: .; D: .; DNA: TGTGCCAGCAGTGATCAGGGGAACTATGGCTACACCTTC; CDR3: CASSDQGNYGYTF
J: TRBJ2-5; V: TRBV20-1; size: .; D: TRBD2; DNA: TGCAGTGCTAGTGGGATAGCGGGTTTCAGCGAGACCCAGTACTTC; CDR3: CSASGIAGFSETQYF
J: TRBJ1-1; V: TRBV4-2; size: .; D: TRBD1; DNA: TGTGCCAGCAGCCAAGACGGGACAGGGGAAGTTGAAGCTTTCTTT; CDR3: CASSQDGTGEVEAFF
J: TRBJ1-5; V: TRBV10-2; size: .; D: .; DNA: TGCGCCAGCAGTGACAGCGGATATAGCAATCAGCCCCAGCATTTT; CDR3: CASSDSGYSNQPQHF
J: TRBJ1-1; V: TRBV5-1; size: once; D: .; DNA: TGCGCCAGCAGCTTTGGGGAGGGGGGCACTGAAGCTTTCTTT; CDR3: CASSFGEGGTEAFF
J: TRBJ2-2; V: TRBV24-1; size: .; D: TRBD2; DNA: TGTGCCACCCGGCCTAGCGGGAACACCGGGGAGCTGTTTTTT; CDR3: CATRPSGNTGELFF
J: TRBJ1-1; V: TRBV7-9; size: .; D: .; DNA: TGTGCCAGCAGCCCCCAACGGGGAGGGTTTGAAGCTTTCTTT; CDR3: CASSPQRGGFEAFF